This T cell receptor (beta chain) was retrieved from a study of shared clonotypes between healthy human individuals. This clone was counted a single time. Subsets obtained from CD4+ cells comprised CD45RA+ naive and CD45RA-negative memory cells. Replicate PCRs from sorted subsets contained about 0.2 ug DNA, which is around 30,000 T cell genomes. Sequenced by immunoSEQ multiplex PCR; TCRdb stores in-frame clones only, minus some. This sample has over a million clones; approximately 98.5% occur once, and the top ten carry 0.36%. V lost 1 base, J lost 12 bases, and 7 bases stayed unmatched. This CDR3 contains 14 residues. Germline-derived CDR1 and CDR2 are SGHTA and FQGNSA.

The sample was naive CD4+ T cells sorted from blood. This sample's subset: CD45RA+ positively selected. The chain recombines TRBV7-2 with TRBJ2-1, with TRBD2 identical over 9 bases. The sequence came from a man aged 30-40 years in good health. The CDR3 loop is CASSLDPTSGPQFF. CDR3 sequence (DNA): TGTGCCAGCAGCTTAGACCCCACTAGCGGGCCGCAGTTCTTC. The variable domain in full, completed from reference TRBV7-2 and TRBJ2-1, reads GAGVSQSPSNKVTEKGKDVELRCDPISGHTALYWYRQSLGQGLEFLIYFQGNSAPDKSGLPSDRFSAERTGGSVSTLTIQRTQQEDSAVYLCASSLDPTSGPQFFGPGTRLTVL.